A single T cell receptor (beta chain) is shown here with its context. RNA was extracted from bulk tissue without any cell sorting. The library came from three nested PCR rounds adapted from ARM-PCR protocols. Each CDR3 protein is one row after TCRdb ran MiXCR on the multiplex PCR reads. The repertoire holds 76,000 or so distinct CDR3 sequences, with about two thirds as singletons. The CDR3 covers 16 residues. The V gene end was trimmed by 6 bases and the J gene end by 0 bases; junction bases not matched to a gene: 7. CDR1 and CDR2 from the germline V gene are MDHEN and SYDVKM. This sample was included in a study of tumor and adjacent non-tumor tissue in lung cancer.

The material sequenced was lung tumor tissue. The J gene is TRBJ2-3, the V gene TRBV28; 9 bases agree with TRBD2. The sequence derives from a woman in her 70s with non-small cell lung cancer. The DNA of the CDR3 is TGTGCCAGCAGCTCCCTAGCGGGGCTTAGCACAGATACGCAGTATTTT. Its protein product is CASSSLAGLSTDTQYF.